These 2 T cell receptor beta chains share one sample of origin, sequenced in a study of OX40 agonist ivuxolimab in advanced cancers. This table comes from immunoSEQ multiplex PCR, and its TCRdb copy is limited to in-frame clones, with some not included. The table records 55,000 to 70,000 clones, approximately 83% of them present only once. This specimen consisted of CD4+ or CD8+ T cells sorted from blood, obtained in a trial of the OX40 agonist ivuxolimab. The receptors come from an adult with an advanced solid tumor such as melanoma, head and neck, liver or kidney cancer.

The rearrangement uses TRBV27 and TRBJ2-1, with 11 positions matching TRBD2. This CDR3 is built from 16 residues. CDR1 and CDR2 from the germline V gene are MNHEY and SMNVEV (reference sequence). Trimming cost V 2 bases and J 5 bases; bases outside gene matches: 5. In DNA form, the CDR3 reads TGTGCCAGCAGTTTACCGGGACTAGCGGCTAACAATGAGCAGTTCTTC. It yields the protein CASSLPGLAANNEQFF.

This clone came up a few times. J is TRBJ1-2 and V is TRBV6-6; D might be TRBD1 (5 bases). Trimming removed 8 bases from V and 3 bases from J, with 10 bases in between. This CDR3 is built from 12 residues. Germline V lookup: CDR1 MNHNY, CDR2 SVGAGI (reference sequence). CDR3 coding DNA: TGTGCCAGCCGCCCGGGGGACTATGGCTACACCTTC. Residues: CASRPGDYGYTF.